These 17 T cell receptor beta chains originate from one sample sequenced in a study of regulatory T cells in long-lasting Graves disease. Specified time point: newly diagnosed GD, antithyroid drugs for less than 3 months. PBMC RNA was the source of the TCR library. Assembly of TCR beta libraries relied on iRepertoire HTBI primers together with Arm-PCR of CDR3 regions. One entry per CDR3 protein, called by TCRdb with MiXCR from the multiplex PCR reads. The sample lists 550,000 to 650,000 distinct CDR3 sequences; about 16% were seen once. These data are also associated with another study on T cells in Graves' hyperthyroidism and ophthalmopathy.

Sequencing was performed on peripheral blood mononuclear cells (PBMCs), taken at new diagnosis, from a patient treated with antithyroid drugs. These receptors were taken from a man aged 18-30 years with Graves disease.

This clonotype was observed at least ten times. The rearrangement joins TRBV19 to TRBJ2-5, with D maybe TRBD2 (6 bases). Trimming pared 0 bases from V and 3 bases from J, leaving 11 bases between. CDR3 size: 15 residues. Per germline, CDR1 LNHDA and CDR2 SQIVND (reference sequence). The CDR3 DNA reads TGTGCCAGTAGTATAGATGGCGGAGGGGAAGAGACCCAGTACTTC. Protein product: CASSIDGGGEETQYF. Based on the CDR3 plus reference TRBV19 and TRBJ2-5, the full variable domain is DGGITQSPKYLFRKEGQNVTLSCEQNLNHDAMYWYRQDPGQGLRLIYYSQIVNDFQKGDIAEGYSVSREKKESFPLTVTSAQKNPTAFYLCASSIDGGGEETQYFGPGTRLLVL.

The chain employs TRBV3-1 and TRBJ2-7; D unclear. The germline gives CDR1 LGHDT, CDR2 YNNKEL (reference sequence). Trimming took 3 bases from V and 2 from J, leaving 8 bases between them. The length of the CDR3 is 13 residues. For the CDR3, the DNA is TGTGCCAGCAGCCAGGTTAGAGCCTACGAGCAGTACTTC. This encodes CASSQVRAYEQYF.

Only a few counts were recorded for this clonotype. The chain carries TRBV30 and TRBJ2-5; D assignment may be TRBD1 or TRBD2 (5 bases each). This CDR3 region has 13 residues. CDR1 is GTSNPN, CDR2 SVGIG, per germline (reference sequence). V dropped 2 bases and J dropped 5 bases, with 12 bases sitting between them. In nucleotides, the CDR3 is TGTGCCTGGAGTTACAGGCCGGGGGAGACCCAGTACTTC. Amino acid sequence: CAWSYRPGETQYF.

The chain has TRBV16 and TRBJ1-6; tentative D call: TRBD1 (5 bases). Trimming shortened V by 3 bases and J by 10 bases, and 10 bases separated the two germline ends. The CDR3 totals 13 residues. Germline CDR1 reads KGHSY; CDR2 reads FQNENV. The CDR3 sequence is CASSQAPGSPLHF. The CDR3 DNA is TGTGCCAGCAGCCAGGCGCCAGGGTCACCCCTCCACTTT.

This clonotype occurred a few times. The rearrangement uses TRBV20-1 and TRBJ2-2; 8 positions match TRBD2. The CDR3 extends over 16 amino acids. Germline V gene data show CDR1 as DFQATT and CDR2 as SNEGSKA (reference sequence). Trimming at V came to 0 bases and at J to 1 base, leaving 4 bases not matched to a gene. DNA for the CDR3: TGCAGTGCTAGAGATTTTACTAGCGGGAACACCGGGGAGCTGTTTTTT. Translating it yields CSARDFTSGNTGELFF.

The CDR3 DNA reads TGTGCCACCAGTGGGGGTACGACCACTGAAGCTTTCTTT. This gives the protein CATSGGTTTEAFF. The rearrangement links TRBV24-1 to TRBJ1-1; no clear D. The CDR3 loop spans 13 amino acids. Germline assignment: CDR1 KGHDR and CDR2 SFDVKD. Trimming left V 5 bases short and J 4 bases short, with 10 bases between.

In this sample, this clonotype turned up a few times. The rearrangement links TRBV4-1 to TRBJ2-7; D gene ambiguous. Between the trimmed V and J ends, which lost 4 bases and 4 bases, there was a span of 14 bases. The CDR3 length is 14 residues. The germline V gene encodes CDR1 MGHRA and CDR2 YSYEKL. The CDR3 region is CASSPRVTLYEQYF. The DNA for the CDR3 is TGCGCCAGCAGCCCCCGGGTCACTCTTTACGAGCAGTACTTC.

This clonotype came up many times. The chain has TRBV2 and TRBJ2-7; D is unclear. This CDR3 contains 13 residues. V lost 6 bases and J lost 4, with 13 bases in between. Germline assignment: CDR1 SNHLY and CDR2 FYNNEI. The CDR3 DNA follows: TGTGCCAGCAGACTAAGGTTGGAGTACGAGCAGTACTTC. Translated: CASRLRLEYEQYF.

This clonotype was seen ten or more times. V and J are TRBV20-1 and TRBJ1-5; 7 positions match TRBD1. The length of the CDR3 is 14 residues. The germline gives CDR1 DFQATT, CDR2 SNEGSKA (reference sequence). V gave up 3 bases and J gave up 1 base; unmatched junction bases: 3. CDR3 DNA: TGCAGTGCTAGGACAGGGCCCAGCAATCAGCCCCAGCATTTT. Its protein is CSARTGPSNQPQHF.

The sample holds a few counts of this clonotype. The chain employs TRBV18 and TRBJ1-4; maybe TRBD1 (6 bases). Germline V gene data show CDR1 as KGHSH and CDR2 as LQKENI. Trimming pared 5 bases from V and 0 bases from J, leaving 13 bases between. This CDR3 spans 16 amino acids. The CDR3 nucleotides read TGTGCCAGCTCAGAAAGGACAGCCGCAACTAATGAAAAACTGTTTTTT. It is translated as CASSERTAATNEKLFF.

Ten or more counts support this clonotype. At one end the junction does not follow the germline gene, possibly because of a read error. The V gene is TRBV2, the J gene TRBJ2-7; 10 bases align to TRBD2. The CDR3 spans 12 residues. Germline V gene data show CDR1 as SNHLY and CDR2 as FYNNEI. The CDR3 region is CASKEDGTSDVF. CDR3 DNA sequence: TGTGCCAGCAAAGAGGACGGGACTAGCGACGTTTTC.

This clonotype has only a few counts. The chain links TRBV20-1 to TRBJ2-1; tentative D call: TRBD2 (5 bases). From germline, CDR1 is DFQATT and CDR2 SNEGSKA (reference sequence). Trimming removed 0 bases from V and 3 bases from J, with 24 bases in between. The CDR3 is 19 residues long. CDR3 loop: CSARDAPGAGPSVYNEQFF. Here the CDR3 DNA reads TGCAGTGCTAGAGATGCCCCGGGTGCGGGCCCTTCGGTCTACAATGAGCAGTTCTTC.

This clonotype was counted at least ten times. The chain joins TRBV20-1 to TRBJ1-5; 8 bases align to TRBD1. The ends lost 4 bases at V and 0 bases at J; junction bases unmatched: 5. Germline V gene data show CDR1 as DFQATT and CDR2 as SNEGSKA (reference sequence). The CDR3 contains 15 residues. The CDR3 DNA sequence: TGCAGTGCTACTACAGGGGGATCTAGCAATCAGCCCCAGCATTTT. It specifies CSATTGGSSNQPQHF.

This clonotype has ten or more counts. The V gene is TRBV7-8, the J gene TRBJ2-1, with D maybe TRBD2 (7 bases). Germline V lookup: CDR1 SGHVS, CDR2 FQNEAQ. This CDR3 has 15 residues. V gave up 3 bases and J gave up 8 bases, with 17 bases separating them. The CDR3 bases are TGTGCCAGCAGCTTGCCCAGCGGGACATTCGATGAGCAGTTCTTC. The encoded protein is CASSLPSGTFDEQFF.

Worth noting for this clonotype: Just one base apart from a much larger clone, this may be a read error. The rearrangement uses TRBV29-1 and TRBJ1-1; D is perhaps TRBD1 (5 bases). Between the trimmed V and J ends, which lost 5 bases and 3 bases, there was a span of 10 bases. CDR1 and CDR2 (germline): SQVTM, ANQGSEA. The CDR3 is made up of 12 amino acids. DNA of the CDR3: TGCAGCGTTCCCGGGGGAGACACTGAAGCTTTCTTT. Protein: CSVPGGDTEAFF. The full variable domain, with the rest looked up from reference TRBV29-1 and TRBJ1-1, is SAVISQKPSRDICQRGTSLTIQCQVDSQVTMMFWYRQQPGQSLTLIATANQGSEATYESGFVIDKFPISRPNLTFSTLTVSNMSPEDSSIYLCSVPGGDTEAFFGQGTRLTVV.

This clonotype was seen a few times. The chain is built from TRBV29-1 and TRBJ2-1; D is unresolved. V was clipped by 4 bases and J by 11 bases, with 9 bases between them. The CDR3 runs to 10 residues. Per germline, CDR1 SQVTM and CDR2 ANQGSEA. CDR3 amino acids: CSVGLQKQFF. The CDR3 DNA reads TGCAGCGTTGGATTACAGAAGCAGTTCTTC.

This clonotype was recorded at least ten times. The chain carries TRBV20-1 and TRBJ2-7, with D perhaps matching TRBD1 (6 bases). Germline CDR1 reads DFQATT; CDR2 reads SNEGSKA (reference sequence). The V end lost 2 bases, the J end lost 5 bases, and 19 bases lay between the germline ends. The CDR3 totals 15 residues. The CDR3 nucleotides are TGCAGTGCTAGACGCCCAGGGGACACTACAAACGAGCAGTACTTC. This sequence encodes CSARRPGDTTNEQYF.